The source of this TCR beta chain is a study of OX40 agonist ivuxolimab in advanced cancers. Regarding the study as a whole: Relative to CD4+ cells, CD8+ T cells on average had more expanded clones. A proportion of nonresponders additionally exhibited low normalized T-cell clonal expansion. In the 0.1 to 3.0 mg/kg range, CD4+ and CD8+ blood T cells had expanded clonally by week 6.

The data were produced by immunoSEQ multiplex PCR, yet TCRdb's version contains in-frame clones alone and is incomplete. The data contain tens of thousands of clones, approximately 85% of them singletons. Worth noting for this clone: No antigen is known for it.

This CDR3 contains 16 residues. Germline values: CDR1 MDHEN, CDR2 SYDVKM. The V end lost 4 bases, the J end lost 7 bases, and 21 bases lay between the germline ends. A history of autoimmune disease or systemic immunosuppression excluded patients. The sample consisted of CD4+ or CD8+ T cells sorted from blood, taken in a trial of the OX40 agonist ivuxolimab. The clonotype originates from an adult with an advanced solid tumor such as melanoma, head and neck, liver or kidney cancer. This chain connects TRBV28 to TRBJ2-3; tentatively, D is TRBD1 (5 bases). The CDR3 loop reads CASSSYPVGQFHTQYF. The DNA of the CDR3 is TGTGCCAGCAGTTCGTACCCAGTGGGGCAGTTTCATACGCAGTATTTT.